These 7 T cell receptor beta chains were all obtained from the same sample, sequenced in a study of cytomegalovirus exposure and HLA in healthy donors. Both 60 Vbeta primers and 13 Jbeta primers went into the PCR. TCRdb's table, derived via immunoSEQ multiplex PCR, lists solely in-frame clones and lacks some. The sample has approximately 190,000 clones, 82% seen once. The sample was PBMCs. The receptors were sampled from a boy aged 2 to 9 in good health and CMV-seronegative.

CDR3 DNA: TGTGCCAGCAGTCAGGGGAGTTTGGGGACCTACGAGCAGTACTTC. Translated: CASSQGSLGTYEQYF. This chain connects TRBV5-8 to TRBJ2-7; weak D call: TRBD1 (6 bases). This CDR3 is built from 15 residues. V lost 5 bases and J 2 bases, leaving 17 bases between the germline ends. The germline V gene encodes CDR1 SGHTS and CDR2 YDEGEE.

This chain uses TRBV15 with TRBJ2-5; TRBD2 aligns across 7 bases. This CDR3 has 16 amino acids. CDR1 and CDR2 (germline): LNHNV, YYDKDF (reference sequence). V lost 0 bases, J lost 0 bases, and 4 bases stayed unmatched. The CDR3 loop is CATSRDRLADQETQYF. DNA for the CDR3: TGTGCCACCAGCAGAGATCGCCTAGCGGACCAAGAGACCCAGTACTTC.

The genes are TRBV5-6 and TRBJ1-1, with 9 bases aligning to TRBD1. The CDR3 has 14 amino acids. Per the germline V gene, CDR1 is SGHDT and CDR2 is YYEEEE. With V trimmed by 1 base and J by 6 bases, 4 bases remained unmatched. The CDR3 is CASSLPTGGSEAFF. The CDR3 DNA reads TGTGCCAGCAGCTTGCCGACAGGGGGGTCTGAAGCTTTCTTT.

The chain links TRBV7-9 to TRBJ1-3; possible D gene TRBD1, 5 bases. The V gene lost 2 bases and the J gene lost 3 bases, with 11 bases spanning the gap. The CDR3 length is 15 residues. Germline lookup yields CDR1 SEHNR and CDR2 FQNEAQ (reference sequence). In DNA form, the CDR3 reads TGTGCCAGCAGCTTACAGGGAGGGAATGGAAACACCATATATTTT. It encodes CASSLQGGNGNTIYF.

Comments on this clone: The same CDR3 is also encoded by other DNA sequences in this sample. The chain's CDR3 is CASSQAGTSGGTDTQYF. The CDR3 bases are TGCGCCAGCAGCCAAGCCGGGACTAGCGGGGGTACAGATACGCAGTATTTT. The J gene is TRBJ2-3, the V gene TRBV4-3; TRBD2 matches 14 bases. The CDR3 is made up of 17 amino acids. The germline V gene has CDR1 LGHNA and CDR2 YSLEER. The junction had 3 bases not matched to a gene; V was cut back by 1 base and J by 3 bases.

V gene TRBV15 combines with J gene TRBJ1-1; the match to TRBD1 covers 8 bases. This CDR3 comprises 15 residues. Per germline, CDR1 LNHNV and CDR2 YYDKDF (reference sequence). Germline trimming cut 0 bases from V and 2 bases from J; bases unmatched to any gene: 2. For the CDR3, the DNA is TGTGCCACCAGCAGAGAGGGACAGGCCAACACTGAAGCTTTCTTT. Protein product: CATSREGQANTEAFF. Filled out from reference TRBV15 and TRBJ1-1, the complete variable domain reads DAMVIQNPRYQVTQFGKPVTLSCSQTLNHNVMYWYQQKSSQAPKLLFHYYDKDFNNEADTPDNFQSRRPNTSFCFLDIRSPGLGDTAMYLCATSREGQANTEAFFGQGTRLTVV.

This chain uses TRBV4-3 with TRBJ2-3; 12 bases map to TRBD2. The CDR3 covers 17 residues. CDR1 LGHNA and CDR2 YSLEER come from the germline V gene. V lost 4 bases to trimming and J lost 0 bases; unmatched junction nucleotides: 5. The CDR3 bases are TGCGCCAGCAGCCCGGGACTAGCGGGTTCTAGCACAGATACGCAGTATTTT. Residues: CASSPGLAGSSTDTQYF.